A selection of T cell receptor beta chains follows, all from one sample in a study of blood T cell repertoires in COVID-19. The data were produced by immunoSEQ multiplex PCR, yet TCRdb's version contains in-frame clones alone and is incomplete. The sample yields 200,000 or so clones, about nine tenths seen once. The sample was PBMCs or T cells enriched from blood (not recorded which). The receptors come from a woman aged 35 to 49 with acute COVID-19. Each CDR3 is given with its conserved first and last residue.

CDR3aa: CASSLVPSRRAYNEQFF
j_gene: TRBJ2-1
v_gene: TRBV5-8

CDR3aa: CASSYLSGPTGLAFF
j_gene: TRBJ1-1
v_gene: TRBV5-1

CDR3aa: CASSFPSTVNTEAFF
j_gene: TRBJ1-1
v_gene: TRBV7-9

CDR3aa: CASSLGGSFTDTQYF
j_gene: TRBJ2-3
v_gene: TRBV7-9

CDR3aa: CAIGAETQYF
j_gene: TRBJ2-5
v_gene: TRBV27

CDR3aa: CASSPLLTGGASYEQYF
j_gene: TRBJ2-7
v_gene: TRBV18

CDR3aa: CASSLAQGDNSPLHF
j_gene: TRBJ1-6
v_gene: TRBV7-2

CDR3aa: CASRKGDTNEKLFF
j_gene: TRBJ1-4
v_gene: TRBV6-5

CDR3aa: CASSDRGYRYTF
j_gene: TRBJ1-2
v_gene: TRBV19

CDR3aa: CASSARGTGNTIYF
j_gene: TRBJ1-3
v_gene: TRBV6-5

CDR3aa: CASSVDPAGTADTQYF
j_gene: TRBJ2-3
v_gene: TRBV9

CDR3aa: CSASEISGTYNSPLHF
j_gene: TRBJ1-6
v_gene: TRBV20-1

CDR3aa: CASSQGTGGSYEQYF
j_gene: TRBJ2-7
v_gene: TRBV3-1/TRBV3-2

CDR3aa: CASSSQGRWDTQYF
j_gene: TRBJ2-3
v_gene: TRBV7-2

CDR3aa: CASSLGHRPYNEQFF
j_gene: TRBJ2-1
v_gene: TRBV7-4

CDR3aa: CSVALGVDTQYF
j_gene: TRBJ2-3
v_gene: TRBV29-1

CDR3aa: CASSLEGAPDQPQHF
j_gene: TRBJ1-5
v_gene: TRBV7-2

CDR3aa: CASSLVAGTEAFF
j_gene: TRBJ1-1
v_gene: TRBV5-1

CDR3aa: CASSNRLASGTDDTQYF
j_gene: TRBJ2-3
v_gene: TRBV19

CDR3aa: CASSISGLDSPLHF
j_gene: TRBJ1-6
v_gene: TRBV19

CDR3aa: CASSWDRTNYGYTF
j_gene: TRBJ1-2
v_gene: TRBV5-6

CDR3aa: CASSQPPGQGKMNTEAFF
j_gene: TRBJ1-1
v_gene: TRBV4-1

CDR3aa: CATSGGGQGAFGANVLTF
j_gene: TRBJ2-6
v_gene: TRBV24-1

CDR3aa: CASSYRDRSNIQYF
j_gene: TRBJ2-4
v_gene: TRBV7-9

CDR3aa: CASSLVPSPRETQYF
j_gene: TRBJ2-5
v_gene: TRBV27

CDR3aa: CASSVSHTPSTGSGNTIYF
j_gene: TRBJ1-3
v_gene: TRBV9

CDR3aa: CASSHTKGTNEKLFF
j_gene: TRBJ1-4
v_gene: TRBV28

CDR3aa: CASSLARDEQYF
j_gene: TRBJ2-7
v_gene: TRBV12-3/TRBV12-4

CDR3aa: CASSADRGNSPLHF
j_gene: TRBJ1-6
v_gene: TRBV5-6

CDR3aa: CASSEVSSGGSKYF
j_gene: TRBJ2-5
v_gene: TRBV2